This TCR beta chain stems from a study of CD4+ T cells in melanoma. The study's findings and limits: In melanoma, neoantigen-specific CD4+ T cells reportedly differed in differentiation state. A reported correlation linked neoantigen-specific CD4+ T cells to CD8+, macrophage and B cell function.

Turning to this clone: Its antigen remains unidentified.

The table came from immunoSEQ multiplex PCR; TCRdb's copy has only in-frame clones and leaves some out. The sample records 20,000 to 25,000 clones, around four fifths being singletons. This sequence was found in a human donor with melanoma.

The CDR3 loop is CASSLSGIGSPLHF. DNA of the CDR3: TGTGCCAGCAGCTTATCAGGGATAGGTTCACCCCTCCACTTT. V gene TRBV11-2 combines with J gene TRBJ1-6; D is perhaps TRBD1 (5 bases). The V end was cut by 2 bases, the J end by 9 bases, with 11 bases between. The CDR3 is 14 amino acids. Germline CDR1 SGHAT, CDR2 FQNNGV.